This is a list of T cell receptor beta chains from one sample in a study of Tregs in tolerant kidney transplant recipients. Profiling relied on immunoSEQ multiplex PCR, and the TCRdb table lists in-frame clones only, not all of them. The sample contains about 81,000 clones, roughly 91% of which appear only once. Sequenced here: CD4+ T cells from blood (PBMCs), sampled 24 months after the transplant. The receptors derive from a human patient who received a combined kidney and bone marrow transplant. The graft donor may have contributed some T cells. The CDR3 runs from the conserved cysteine through the conserved F or W. The order of the fields is CDR3 length, D gene, J gene, V gene, CDR3 protein. D genes are given only for firm matches.

>15|TRBD1|TRBJ1-5|TRBV19
CASSIPQGANQPQHF
>16|TRBD2|TRBJ2-3|TRBV4-1
CASSQDRGGYPDTQYF
>16|TRBD1|TRBJ2-1|TRBV28
CASSPNVGTGPNEQFF
>17|TRBD2|TRBJ2-3|TRBV27
CASSISKLAGNTDTQYF
>17|.|TRBJ1-5|TRBV4-1
CASSQDGQGVRNQPQHF
>16|.|TRBJ1-5|TRBV5-1
CASSGGAGNGNQPQHF
>16|.|TRBJ2-5|TRBV7-6
CASSLGRTKTQETQYF
>14|.|TRBJ2-4|TRBV7-2
CASSTSVAKNIQYF
>14|TRBD1|TRBJ2-2|TRBV7-9
CASSPDRDTGELFF
>16|.|TRBJ1-1|TRBV15
CATSRGRGGEWAEAFF
>16|TRBD1|TRBJ2-3|TRBV5-4
CASSPGTGGGTDTQYF
>13|TRBD1|TRBJ1-2|TRBV19
CATRTGGLNGYTF
>13|.|TRBJ2-2|TRBV11-1
CASSLRNTGELFF
>11|.|TRBJ2-5|TRBV20-1
CSPLGLETQYF
>15|TRBD1|TRBJ2-7|TRBV11-2
CASSHPDRGYYEQYF
>13|TRBD1|TRBJ1-2|TRBV7-9
CASSGTGDYGYTF